A single sample gave rise to the 28 T cell receptor beta chains below, sequenced in a study of shared clonotypes between healthy human individuals. Clones were sequenced by immunoSEQ multiplex PCR, and TCRdb holds only the in-frame ones, with some missing. The repertoire has 200,000 to 250,000 clones, 60% to 80% of them found once; the top ten carry around 10%. Sequencing used memory CD4+ T cells sorted from blood. Subset: CD45RA-negative fraction. Source of these receptors: a man aged 25-45 years in good health.

Points on this clone: Other DNA sequences in this specimen translate into the identical CDR3. The V and J genes are TRBV6-5 and TRBJ2-5, with D uncertain. V lost 2 bases and J lost 5, with 3 bases in between. Germline V gene lookup returns CDR1 MNHEY and CDR2 SVGAGI. CDR3 length: 11 amino acids. As DNA, the CDR3 is TGTGCCAGCAGTTACCGGGAGACCCAGTACTTC. It is translated as CASSYRETQYF.

This clone has a handful of counts. The gene calls are TRBV9 and TRBJ2-5, with D possibly being TRBD1 (6 bases). Trimming removed 0 bases at V and 4 bases at J, with 13 bases between. Germline assignment: CDR1 SGDLS and CDR2 YYNGEE. The CDR3 is 15 residues long. The CDR3 spells CASSVGAGVGETQYF. In nucleotides, the CDR3 is TGTGCCAGCAGCGTAGGGGCAGGGGTTGGAGAGACCCAGTACTTC.

This clone came up many times. J is TRBJ2-3 and V is TRBV6-4; a weak D match, TRBD2 (6 bases). Germline-derived CDR1 and CDR2 are MRHNA and SNTAGT. The CDR3 sequence is 15 residues long. V was pared by 2 bases and J by 0 bases, with 9 bases between. CDR3 sequence (DNA): TGTGCCAGCAGTGACGGGAGCGGGAGCACAGATACGCAGTATTTT. Protein sequence: CASSDGSGSTDTQYF.

The chain combines TRBV7-2 with TRBJ2-7, with D perhaps TRBD2 (7 bases). Trimming removed 5 bases from V and 3 bases from J, with 11 bases in between. Germline CDR1 reads SGHTA; CDR2 reads FQGNSA. This CDR3 has 13 amino acids. This CDR3 reads CASSRGGDYEQYF. As DNA, the CDR3 is TGTGCCAGCAGCAGGGGGGGAGACTACGAGCAGTACTTC.

V usage is TRBV29-1 and J usage is TRBJ2-5; D is ambiguous. The CDR3 covers 13 residues. Germline V lookup: CDR1 SQVTM, CDR2 ANQGSEA. V was cut by 3 bases and J by 2 bases, with 10 bases left in between. The DNA for the CDR3 is TGCAGCGTTGACGCTACAGTACAAGAGACCCAGTACTTC. Translating it yields CSVDATVQETQYF.

This chain joins TRBV7-9 and TRBJ1-3, with TRBD1 as a possible D gene (6 bases). Germline CDR1 reads SEHNR; CDR2 reads FQNEAQ (reference sequence). The CDR3 is 15 residues long. V shed 5 bases and J shed 1 base, with 12 bases lying between them. The DNA of the CDR3 is TGTGCCAGCAGCCTAAGGGGGAAGTCTGGAAACACCATATATTTT. Translation gives CASSLRGKSGNTIYF.

The chain joins TRBV5-4 to TRBJ2-1; D is uncertain. The CDR3 is 13 amino acids. Germline loops: CDR1 SGHNT, CDR2 YYREEE (reference sequence). V was cut by 4 bases and J by 4 bases, with 9 bases left in between. The CDR3 region has the DNA TGTGCCAGCAGCGACGAGACTTACAATGAGCAGTTCTTC. Amino acids: CASSDETYNEQFF.

V gene TRBV4-2 combines with J gene TRBJ2-2, with a weak D call TRBD2 (5 bases). CDR1 is LGHNA and CDR2 is YNFKEQ in the germline V gene. Trimming shortened V by 1 base and J by 5 bases, and 11 bases separated the two germline ends. This CDR3 contains 15 residues. Here the CDR3 DNA reads TGTGCCAGCAGCCAAGGTACGGGAACGACCGGGGAGCTGTTTTTT. It translates to CASSQGTGTTGELFF.

V usage is TRBV27 and J usage is TRBJ1-2, with a weak D call TRBD1 (5 bases). With 5 bases removed from V and 4 bases from J, the gap between germline ends came to 11 bases. From germline, CDR1 is MNHEY and CDR2 SMNVEV (reference sequence). The CDR3 contains 13 residues. This CDR3 reads CASSPGGFYGYTF. In DNA form, the CDR3 reads TGTGCCAGCAGTCCCGGGGGTTTCTATGGCTACACCTTC.

V and J are TRBV14 and TRBJ2-5, with TRBD1 as a possible D gene (6 bases). V was clipped by 3 bases and J by 5 bases, with 16 bases between them. Germline CDR1 reads SGHDN; CDR2 reads FVKESK. The CDR3 sequence is 15 residues long. CDR3 nucleotides: TGTGCCAGCAGCCATTTACAGGGTTCTGGGGAGACCCAGTACTTC. Amino acid sequence: CASSHLQGSGETQYF.

The rearrangement joins TRBV2 to TRBJ2-7; 7 bases map to TRBD2. Germline trimming cut 7 bases from V and 3 bases from J; bases unmatched to any gene: 3. This CDR3 has 12 amino acids. CDR1 and CDR2 (germline): SNHLY, FYNNEI. The CDR3 DNA is TGTGCCAGCAAGGGAGGGTTCTACGAGCAGTACTTC. It yields the protein CASKGGFYEQYF.

The chain links TRBV2 to TRBJ2-2, with TRBD1 matching 10 bases. The germline V gene encodes CDR1 SNHLY and CDR2 FYNNEI. The CDR3 extends over 16 amino acids. Trimming took 5 bases from V and 5 from J; bases not matched to a gene: 8. As DNA, the CDR3 is TGTGCCAGCAGTCTAGCAGGACAGGGGGGGACCGGGGAGCTGTTTTTT. This encodes CASSLAGQGGTGELFF.

The chain employs TRBV6-1 and TRBJ2-3; a weak D match, TRBD2 (6 bases). This CDR3 is 14 amino acids long. Germline lookup yields CDR1 MNHNS and CDR2 SASEGT. Trimming pared 3 bases from V and 0 bases from J, leaving 7 bases between. CDR3 DNA: TGTGCCAGCAGTGAGGGGACTAGCACAGATACGCAGTATTTT. This translates into CASSEGTSTDTQYF.

This clone has only a few counts. The chain carries TRBV19 and TRBJ2-7; 9 positions agree with TRBD2. The germline CDR1 and CDR2 sequences are LNHDA and SQIVND (reference sequence). The CDR3 length is 15 residues. After removal of 5 bases from V and 6 bases from J, the junction contained 11 bases not matched to a gene. CDR3 protein: CASSSFAGGPFEQYF. The DNA for the CDR3 is TGTGCCAGTAGTTCTTTTGCGGGAGGGCCATTCGAGCAGTACTTC.

This clone turned up a few times. The chain carries TRBV30 and TRBJ1-2; 9 bases align to TRBD1. Germline V lookup: CDR1 GTSNPN, CDR2 SVGIG (reference sequence). V was pared by 5 bases and J by 4 bases, with 5 bases of the junction left unmatched. The CDR3 contains 13 residues. The CDR3 bases are TGTGCCTGGGGACAGGGGCAGGGCTATGGCTACACCTTC. Its translation is CAWGQGQGYGYTF.

This clone was detected ten times or more. The chain joins TRBV25-1 to TRBJ1-1, with D perhaps matching TRBD1 (5 bases). The CDR3 totals 15 residues. The V end lost 4 bases, the J end lost 3 bases, and 15 bases lay between the germline ends. CDR1 and CDR2 (germline): MGHDK, SYGVNS. The CDR3 sequence: CASSADNRGDTEAFF. As DNA, the CDR3 is TGTGCCAGCAGTGCGGACAATCGAGGGGACACTGAAGCTTTCTTT.

J is TRBJ1-2 and V is TRBV19, with D perhaps matching TRBD1 (6 bases). V lost 2 bases, J lost 5 bases, and 12 bases lay in between. In germline, CDR1 is LNHDA, CDR2 SQIVND (reference sequence). This CDR3 is 14 amino acids long. CDR3 loop: CASSIMEGEYGYTF. Here the CDR3 DNA reads TGTGCCAGTAGTATAATGGAGGGGGAATATGGCTACACCTTC.

As concerns this clone: An end of the junction differs from the germline gene, which may be a read error. The chain employs TRBV7-7 and TRBJ2-1; maybe TRBD1 (5 bases). The germline CDR1 and CDR2 sequences are SSHAT and FNYEAQ (reference sequence). The CDR3 is 17 amino acids. CDR3 nucleotide sequence: TGTGCTAGCAGCTTGGGTTGGCAGGGAAGCTCCTACAATGAGCAGTTCTTC. This sequence encodes CASSLGWQGSSYNEQFF.

The chain recombines TRBV5-5 with TRBJ1-3; D gene uncertain. CDR3 length: 18 amino acids. The V gene lost 4 bases and the J gene lost 0 bases, with 20 bases spanning the gap. CDR1 is SGHKS and CDR2 is YYEKEE in the germline V gene (reference sequence). In DNA form, the CDR3 reads TGTGCCAGCAGCCCCTACGTTCGCCAGGACTTCTCTGGAAACACCATATATTTT. It encodes CASSPYVRQDFSGNTIYF.

The chain employs TRBV11-2 and TRBJ1-2; D unresolved. V lost 6 bases and J lost 5, with 13 bases in between. Germline values: CDR1 SGHAT, CDR2 FQNNGV. The CDR3 sequence is 13 residues long. The CDR3: CASSFAAAYGYTF. The CDR3 DNA sequence: TGTGCCAGCAGTTTCGCGGCAGCTTATGGCTACACCTTC. The complete variable domain, with remaining parts taken from reference TRBV11-2 and TRBJ1-2, reads EAGVAQSPRYKIIEKRQSVAFWCNPISGHATLYWYQQILGQGPKLLIQFQNNGVVDDSQLPKDRFSAERLKGVDSTLKIQPAKLEDSAVYLCASSFAAAYGYTFGSGTRLTVV.

This clone has only a few counts. The gene calls are TRBV6-5 and TRBJ2-3; 8 bases agree with TRBD1. There are 16 residues in the CDR3. Germline CDR1 reads MNHEY; CDR2 reads SVGAGI. With 2 bases clipped from V and 5 bases from J, the junction kept 9 bases outside the gene matches. The CDR3, as DNA: TGTGCCAGCAGTTACGGTGCAGGGGGCGCGGTAGATACGCAGTATTTT. Translation gives CASSYGAGGAVDTQYF.

V and J are TRBV29-1 and TRBJ1-2; no firm D call. V lost 5 bases, J lost 8 bases, and 15 bases lay in between. CDR1 and CDR2 (germline): SQVTM, ANQGSEA. This CDR3 comprises 12 residues. The CDR3 coding sequence is TGCAGCGTTTTCACGTCGGTCCGCGGCTACACCTTC. Protein product: CSVFTSVRGYTF.

This chain joins TRBV6-5 and TRBJ1-2; weak D call: TRBD1 (5 bases). The CDR3 runs 11 residues. In germline, CDR1 is MNHEY, CDR2 SVGAGI. Deletions cut 10 bases from V and 7 bases from J, with 13 bases between. As DNA, the CDR3 is TGTGCCACGTGGGGGGGGATTGGCTACACCTTC. Residues: CATWGGIGYTF.

Notes on this clone: The sample holds other DNA sequences that translate to the same CDR3. The genes are TRBV2 and TRBJ2-5; no definite D call. Trimming shortened V by 5 bases and J by 3 bases, and 4 bases separated the two germline ends. The CDR3 is made up of 11 amino acids. CDR1 SNHLY and CDR2 FYNNEI come from the germline V gene. The CDR3 here is CASSLKETQYF. Here the CDR3 DNA reads TGTGCCAGCAGTTTAAAAGAGACCCAGTACTTC.

This clone was seen once. The rearrangement joins TRBV4-1 to TRBJ2-7, with 9 bases aligning to TRBD2. This CDR3 contains 19 residues. The germline gives CDR1 MGHRA, CDR2 YSYEKL. Germline trimming cut 0 bases from V and 0 bases from J; bases unmatched to any gene: 12. CDR3 amino acids: CASSQDFQREAYSSYEQYF. The CDR3 bases are TGCGCCAGCAGCCAAGATTTCCAGCGGGAGGCTTATAGCTCCTACGAGCAGTACTTC.

This sequence joins TRBV2 and TRBJ2-7, with D perhaps being TRBD1 or TRBD2 (5 bases each). The V gene's germline CDR1 is SNHLY and CDR2 FYNNEI. Trimming stripped 4 bases from V and 4 bases from J, with 8 bases between. This CDR3 is built from 12 residues. The CDR3: CASSGDVYEQYF. CDR3 DNA: TGTGCCAGCAGTGGGGACGTGTACGAGCAGTACTTC.

The chain is built from TRBV5-1 and TRBJ2-5; D is perhaps TRBD1 (6 bases). Trimming left V 5 bases short and J 4 bases short, with 15 bases between. Germline CDR1 is SGHRS and CDR2 is YFSETQ. The CDR3 extends over 14 amino acids. The CDR3 protein is CASRSDSMGETQYF. The CDR3 nucleotides are TGCGCCAGCAGATCGGACAGCATGGGAGAGACCCAGTACTTC.

This clone was counted only a few times. The CDR3 nucleotides are TGTGCCAGCAGTCAACGACTAGCGGGAGACGAGCAGTACTTC. It yields the protein CASSQRLAGDEQYF. The J gene is TRBJ2-7, the V gene TRBV6-5; TRBD2 matches 12 bases. Trimming removed 5 bases from V and 5 bases from J; junction bases left unmatched: 4. Germline V lookup: CDR1 MNHEY, CDR2 SVGAGI. This CDR3 spans 14 amino acids.